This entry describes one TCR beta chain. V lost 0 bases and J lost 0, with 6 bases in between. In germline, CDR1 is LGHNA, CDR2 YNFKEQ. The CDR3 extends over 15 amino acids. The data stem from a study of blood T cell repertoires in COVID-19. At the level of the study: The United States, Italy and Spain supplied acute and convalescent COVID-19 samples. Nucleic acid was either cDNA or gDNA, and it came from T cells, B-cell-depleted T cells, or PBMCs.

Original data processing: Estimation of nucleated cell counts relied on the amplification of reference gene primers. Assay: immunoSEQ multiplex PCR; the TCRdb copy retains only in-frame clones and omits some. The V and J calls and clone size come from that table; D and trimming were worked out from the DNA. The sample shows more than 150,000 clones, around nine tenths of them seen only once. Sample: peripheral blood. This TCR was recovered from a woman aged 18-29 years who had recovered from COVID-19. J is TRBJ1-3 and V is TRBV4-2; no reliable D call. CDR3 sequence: CASSQDHGSGNTIYF. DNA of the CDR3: TGTGCCAGCAGCCAAGATCACGGCTCTGGAAACACCATATATTTT.